This is a list of T cell receptor beta chains from one sample in a study of beta chain features in type 1 diabetes. TCRdb's table, derived via immunoSEQ multiplex PCR, lists solely in-frame clones and lacks some. The sample contains almost 350,000 clones, about 18% of which appear only once. Input material: naive CD4+ T cells from blood. These receptors were taken from a young woman in good health. Each CDR3 is given with its conserved first and last residue. A D gene is named only where the DNA matches it firmly. Not all rows give a size; the values are once, few, many and, for expanded clones, a class.

cdr3_length	v_call	j_call	d_call	clone_size	cdr3_nt	cdr3_aa
12	TRBV27	TRBJ1-2	-	-	TGTGCCAGCAGTTTAGCGGGGAATGGCTACACCTTC	CASSLAGNGYTF
14	TRBV5-6	TRBJ2-6	TRBD1	few	TGTGCCAGCAGCGGGACAGCTGGGGCCAACGTCCTGACTTTC	CASSGTAGANVLTF
15	TRBV6-5	TRBJ1-1	-	few	TGTGCCAGCAGTTACTCGACAGCTGTGAACACTGAAGCTTTCTTT	CASSYSTAVNTEAFF
14	TRBV7-2	TRBJ2-7	TRBD1	-	TGTGCCAGCAGCTCACAGGGGGGTAACTACGAGCAGTACTTC	CASSSQGGNYEQYF
14	TRBV6-6	TRBJ2-3	-	once	TGTGCCAGCGGTCAGGGCAAAGGCACAGATACGCAGTATTTT	CASGQGKGTDTQYF
16	TRBV7-9	TRBJ1-2	TRBD1	-	TGTGCCAGCAGCCAATGGGCGGGACAGGACCTCTATGGCTACACCTTC	CASSQWAGQDLYGYTF
14	TRBV7-2	TRBJ1-1	TRBD1	few	TGTGCCAGCAGCTCGACAGGGGCCCTGGAGGGTTGGATCTTT	CASSSTGALEGWIF
17	TRBV27	TRBJ2-7	TRBD2	few	TGTGCCAGCAGTCTGCAATCTAGCGGGAGGGGATTGTACGAGCAGTACTTC	CASSLQSSGRGLYEQYF
14	TRBV7-2	TRBJ2-3	-	-	TGTGCCAGCAGCTCGGGGTCGGGCACAGATACGCAGTATTTT	CASSSGSGTDTQYF
12	TRBV7-2	TRBJ2-3	-	-	TGTGCCAGCAGCTTAACTAGCCGGCAGCAGTATTTT	CASSLTSRQQYF
13	TRBV6-6	TRBJ2-2	-	-	TGTGCCAGCAGGACCAGGGGAACCGGGGAGCTGTTTTTT	CASRTRGTGELFF
15	TRBV7-2	TRBJ2-3	-	-	TGTGCCAGCAGCTTGAACTTCGGGGGCACAGATACGCAGTATTTT	CASSLNFGGTDTQYF
14	TRBV5-6	TRBJ2-7	TRBD1	-	TGTGCCAGCCGGAAACAGGGGGGTCAATACGAGCAGTACTTC	CASRKQGGQYEQYF
14	TRBV5-1	TRBJ2-3	-	-	TGCGCCAGCAGTCAAGGACAGAGCACAGATACGCAGTATTTT	CASSQGQSTDTQYF
15	TRBV5-1	TRBJ2-7	TRBD1	-	TGCGCCAGCAGCCCGGACAGGGAAAGCTCCTACGAGCAGTACTTC	CASSPDRESSYEQYF
14	TRBV9	TRBJ2-5	TRBD2	-	TGTGCCAGCAGCGTGCGTAGCGGGAGTGAGACCCAGTACTTC	CASSVRSGSETQYF
12	TRBV7-9	TRBJ2-7	-	few	TGTGCCAGCAGCTTAGTGGTGGAGGAGCAGTACTTC	CASSLVVEEQYF
14	TRBV7-7	TRBJ2-5	-	few	TGTGCTAGCAGCTTAGAACCGGGGGTGGAGACCCAGTACTTC	CASSLEPGVETQYF
15	TRBV13	TRBJ2-3	-	few	TGTGCCAGCGCCCCGGACTCTTCTAGCACAGATACGCAGTATTTT	CASAPDSSSTDTQYF
13	TRBV2	TRBJ2-1	-	-	TGTGCCAGCAGTTCAGGGCTCTACAATGAGCAGTTCTTC	CASSSGLYNEQFF
13	TRBV5-1	TRBJ1-2	TRBD1	-	TGCGCCAGCAGCTTCCGGACAGGGTATGGCTACACCTTC	CASSFRTGYGYTF
16	TRBV11-2	TRBJ2-1	-	-	TGTGCCAGCAGCCTACGACCGGGAGCCCCTTACAATGAGCAGTTCTTC	CASSLRPGAPYNEQFF
14	TRBV29-1	TRBJ2-3	TRBD1	-	TGCAGCACCGATAGGACAGGGTTTCCAGATACGCAGTATTTT	CSTDRTGFPDTQYF
11	TRBV11-2	TRBJ2-7	-	-	TGTGCCAGCAGCTCTACCTACGAGCAGTACTTC	CASSSTYEQYF
14	TRBV7-9	TRBJ2-4	TRBD1	few	TGTGCCAGCAGCCCTGGACAGGGGAACATCATTCAGTACTTC	CASSPGQGNIIQYF
13	TRBV18	TRBJ2-7	-	few	TGTGCCAGCTCACCACCGCAGGGCTACGAGCAGTACTTC	CASSPPQGYEQYF
12	TRBV2	TRBJ2-1	-	-	TGTGCCAGCAGGTCGGGGGAGGATGAGCAGTTCTTC	CASRSGEDEQFF